The sequence of this TCR beta chain was determined in a study of T cell responses to AZD1222 COVID-19 vaccine. Samples with a second dose at about 4 or about 12 weeks were pooled together. Turning to this clone: The antigen is undetermined.

Findings of the study overall: Samples come after the peak T cell response, not at day 14. With two AZD1222 doses given, Spike-specific TCR breadth and depth both rose. A mostly white British donor set with more females was recruited, and clonal diversity was possibly underestimated.

The V gene lost 5 bases and the J gene lost 6 bases, with 10 bases spanning the gap. The CDR3 extends over 12 amino acids. CDR1 is SEHNR and CDR2 is FQNEAQ in the germline V gene (reference sequence). Profiling relied on immunoSEQ multiplex PCR, and the TCRdb table lists in-frame clones only, not all of them. Of over 150,000 clones listed, approximately 90% are singletons. The chain recombines TRBV7-9 with TRBJ1-1; D may be TRBD1 (6 bases). The sequenced sample was peripheral blood, obtained 28 days after the second AZD1222 dose. This TCR came from an adult who received the AZD1222 COVID-19 vaccine. Here the CDR3 reads CASSPGVSEAFF. In nucleotides, the CDR3 is TGTGCCAGCAGCCCAGGGGTTTCTGAAGCTTTCTTT.